Described below is a single T cell receptor beta chain sequence and its context. In the original workflow: Amplification of reference gene primers provided the estimated nucleated cell counts. Method: immunoSEQ multiplex PCR; TCRdb's copy keeps in-frame clones and lacks some. For V, J and clone size, that table is used; D and trimming come from the DNA. This table has around 150,000 clones, roughly four fifths appearing once. The sample originates from a study of blood T cell repertoires in COVID-19. Study-level background: The United States, Italy and Spain were the sources of the acute and convalescent COVID-19 samples. T cells, B-cell-depleted T cells, or PBMCs supplied cDNA or gDNA.

This TCR derives from a human donor in a cohort sampled during active COVID-19. Input material: peripheral blood.

This CDR3 reads CAWRSPSSYEQYF. As DNA, the CDR3 is TGTGCCTGGAGATCGCCGAGCTCCTACGAGCAGTACTTC. This chain joins TRBV30 and TRBJ2-7; D remains unclear. Trimming stripped 3 bases from V and 0 bases from J, with 9 bases between. Germline assignment: CDR1 GTSNPN and CDR2 SVGIG (reference sequence). The CDR3 totals 13 residues.